The rows below give T cell receptor beta chains drawn from one sample of a study of T-cell reconstitution after alpha-beta-depleted transplantation in children. One entry per CDR3 protein results from TCRdb running MiXCR on the PCR reads. The sample yields a few hundred thousand distinct CDR3 sequences, approximately 13% seen once. The sequencing here drew on PBMCs, mostly from graft donor cells, taken 360 days after TCRalphabeta/CD19-depleted stem cell transplant. These receptors all come from a male patient aged 10 to 17 who had a stem cell transplant for acute myeloid leukemia, so the T cells may come from the graft donor. The CDR3 runs from the conserved cysteine through the conserved F or W. D genes are given only for firm matches. Rows may omit the clone size; those that give it use once, few, many or a size class.

d_gene | abundance | j_gene | v_gene | CDR3nt | CDR3aa
TRBD1 | few | TRBJ1-5 | TRBV3-1 | TGTGCCAGCAGCCGGACAGGGGGCACGGATCAGCCCCAGCATTTT | CASSRTGGTDQPQHF
- | many | TRBJ2-4 | TRBV24-1 | TGTGCCACCAGTGATTGGTTACCTAGGGGAGCCAAAAACATTCAGTACTTC | CATSDWLPRGAKNIQYF
TRBD1 | - | TRBJ2-5 | TRBV20-1 | TGCAGTGCTAGTCCCCAGGGGGCAGTGGAGACCCAGTACTTC | CSASPQGAVETQYF
TRBD2 | - | TRBJ2-2 | TRBV28 | TGTGCCAGCAGTCCCCTCCCCGGGAGGGCCACCGGGGAGCTGTTTTTT | CASSPLPGRATGELFF
- | - | TRBJ2-1 | TRBV28 | TGTGCCAGCAGCCAACAGTCGCCGTCCTACAATGAGCAGTTCTTC | CASSQQSPSYNEQFF
- | - | TRBJ2-7 | TRBV5-6 | TGTGCCAGCAGCTTCGGGGTGGGCACCCCCTACGAGCAGTACTTC | CASSFGVGTPYEQYF
- | - | TRBJ2-7 | TRBV9 | TGTGCCAGCAGCGTAGACGTTAGCGCACACGAGCAGTACTTC | CASSVDVSAHEQYF
TRBD1 | - | TRBJ1-6 | TRBV12-3/TRBV12-4 | TGTGCCAGCAGGGCCCGGACAGGGGAATTTCCACCCCTCCACTTT | CASRARTGEFPPLHF
- | few | TRBJ2-2 | TRBV18 | TGTGCCAGCTCACCAGGGACGCCCATTTCCACCGGGGAGCTGTTTTTT | CASSPGTPISTGELFF
- | many | TRBJ2-5 | TRBV3-1 | TGTGCCAGCAGCCAAGCGGGAGAGACCCAGTACTTC | CASSQAGETQYF
- | few | TRBJ2-1 | TRBV6-2/TRBV6-3 | TGTGCCAGCAGTTTGGGGTTTGGAAATGAGCAGTTCTTC | CASSLGFGNEQFF
TRBD2 | few | TRBJ2-1 | TRBV7-2 | TGTGCCAGCAGCTTAGTTACGGGAGGGAGCAATGAGCAGTTCTTC | CASSLVTGGSNEQFF
TRBD1 | few | TRBJ1-5 | TRBV19 | TGTGCCAGTAGTATAACCTGGACAGGTCAAAATCAGCCCCAGCATTTT | CASSITWTGQNQPQHF
- | few | TRBJ2-1 | TRBV7-6 | TGTGCCAGCAGCTTAGAGGGAGTTGGGATCAATGAGCAGTTCTTC | CASSLEGVGINEQFF
- | few | TRBJ2-1 | TRBV5-1 | TGCGCCAGCAGCCAATTTCGGCCAGGCCCTCCCAATGAGCAGTTCTTC | CASSQFRPGPPNEQFF
- | many | TRBJ2-3 | TRBV29-1 | TGCAGCGCGGGAGTTAAGACAGATACGCAGTATTTT | CSAGVKTDTQYF
- | - | TRBJ2-1 | TRBV6-5 | TGTGCCAGCAGTTCACCGGCTACACCTCGCAATGAGCAGTTCTTC | CASSSPATPRNEQFF
- | few | TRBJ2-5 | TRBV20-1 | TGCAGTGCTAGGGTGGGACTGATCAATGTAGAGACCCAGTACTTC | CSARVGLINVETQYF
- | many | TRBJ2-1 | TRBV7-8 | TGTGCCAGCAGCTGGGCATACAATGAGCAGTTCTTC | CASSWAYNEQFF
- | - | TRBJ2-1 | TRBV7-3 | TGTGCCAGCAGCTTACACAGGAACGCTGAGCAGTTCTTC | CASSLHRNAEQFF
- | - | TRBJ2-1 | TRBV12-3/TRBV12-4 | TGTGCCAGCAGTTTATTCGGGAGCAGCTCCTACAATGAGCAGTTCTTC | CASSLFGSSSYNEQFF
- | few | TRBJ2-3 | TRBV28 | TGTGCCATCACTACAGGGTTACCGGGACTAAAAGCAGATACGCAGTATTTT | CAITTGLPGLKADTQYF
- | few | TRBJ2-1 | TRBV15 | TGTGCCACCAGCAAAAGCGTGGAGCGTGAGCAGTTCTTC | CATSKSVEREQFF
- | many | TRBJ2-1 | TRBV4-2 | TGTGCCAGCAGCCACCTAAAGAGCTCCTACAATGAGCAGTTCTTC | CASSHLKSSYNEQFF
TRBD2 | few | TRBJ2-1 | TRBV5-7 | TGTGCCAGCAGCTGGGCTAGCGGGGGGAGGTTCAATGAGCAGTTCTTC | CASSWASGGRFNEQFF
TRBD2 | - | TRBJ2-5 | TRBV29-1 | TGCAGCGTTGAAGGGACTAGCGGTTCCCAAGAGACCCAGTACTTC | CSVEGTSGSQETQYF
- | - | TRBJ2-3 | TRBV4-3 | TGCGCCAGCAGCCAAGATAGTTGGACGTCCGCGCAGTATTTT | CASSQDSWTSAQYF